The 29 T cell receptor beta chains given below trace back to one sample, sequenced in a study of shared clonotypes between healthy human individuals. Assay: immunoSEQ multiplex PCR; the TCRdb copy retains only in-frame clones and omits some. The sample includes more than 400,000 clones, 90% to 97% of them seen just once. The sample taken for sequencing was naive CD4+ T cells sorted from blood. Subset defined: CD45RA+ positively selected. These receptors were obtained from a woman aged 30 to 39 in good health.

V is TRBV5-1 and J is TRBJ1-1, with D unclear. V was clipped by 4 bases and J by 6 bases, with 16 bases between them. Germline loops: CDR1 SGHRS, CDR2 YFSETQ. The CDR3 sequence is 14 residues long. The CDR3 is CASSPPTSAAEAFF. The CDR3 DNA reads TGCGCCAGCAGCCCGCCAACATCGGCGGCTGAAGCTTTCTTT. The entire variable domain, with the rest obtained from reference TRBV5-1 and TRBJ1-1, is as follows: KAGVTQTPRYLIKTRGQQVTLSCSPISGHRSVSWYQQTPGQGLQFLFEYFSETQRNKGNFPGRFSGRQFSNSRSEMNVSTLELGDSALYLCASSPPTSAAEAFFGQGTRLTVV.

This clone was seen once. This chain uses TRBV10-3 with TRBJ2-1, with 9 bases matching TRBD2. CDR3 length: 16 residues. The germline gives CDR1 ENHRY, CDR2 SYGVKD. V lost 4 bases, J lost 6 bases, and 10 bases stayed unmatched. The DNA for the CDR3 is TGTGCCATCAGTGGCACGACTAGCGGTGACCCCAATGAGCAGTTCTTC. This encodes CAISGTTSGDPNEQFF.

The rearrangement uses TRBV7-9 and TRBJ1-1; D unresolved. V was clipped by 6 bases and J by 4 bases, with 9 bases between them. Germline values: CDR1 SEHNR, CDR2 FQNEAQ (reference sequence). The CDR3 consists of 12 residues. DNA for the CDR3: TGTGCCAGCAGATCTTCTGGCACTGAAGCTTTCTTT. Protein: CASRSSGTEAFF.

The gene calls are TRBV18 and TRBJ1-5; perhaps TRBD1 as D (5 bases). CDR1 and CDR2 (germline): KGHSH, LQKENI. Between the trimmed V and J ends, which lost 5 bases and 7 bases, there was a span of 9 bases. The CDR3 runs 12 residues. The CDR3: CASSSGNQPQHF. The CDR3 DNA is TGTGCCAGCTCATCAGGGAACCAGCCCCAGCATTTT.

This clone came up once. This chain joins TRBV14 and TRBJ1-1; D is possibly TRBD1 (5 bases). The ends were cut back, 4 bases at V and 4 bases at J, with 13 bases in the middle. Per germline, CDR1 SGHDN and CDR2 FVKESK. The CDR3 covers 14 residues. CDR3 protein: CASSRARVGTEAFF. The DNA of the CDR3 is TGTGCCAGCAGCCGGGCCAGGGTGGGCACTGAAGCTTTCTTT. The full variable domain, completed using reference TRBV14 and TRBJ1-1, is EAGVTQFPSHSVIEKGQTVTLRCDPISGHDNLYWYRRVMGKEIKFLLHFVKESKQDESGMPNNRFLAERTGGTYSTLKVQPAELEDSGVYFCASSRARVGTEAFFGQGTRLTVV.

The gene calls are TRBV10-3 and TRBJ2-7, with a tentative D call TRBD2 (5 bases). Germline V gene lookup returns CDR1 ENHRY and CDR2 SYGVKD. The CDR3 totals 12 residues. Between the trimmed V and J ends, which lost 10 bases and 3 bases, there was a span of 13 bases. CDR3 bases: TGTGCCACCTCGGGGTCCTACTACGAGCAGTACTTC. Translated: CATSGSYYEQYF.

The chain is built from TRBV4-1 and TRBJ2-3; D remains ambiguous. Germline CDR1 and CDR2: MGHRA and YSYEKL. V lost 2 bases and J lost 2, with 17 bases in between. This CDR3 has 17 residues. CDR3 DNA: TGCGCCAGCAGCCAAACCCCACCCGAACTCATCACAGATACGCAGTATTTT. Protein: CASSQTPPELITDTQYF.

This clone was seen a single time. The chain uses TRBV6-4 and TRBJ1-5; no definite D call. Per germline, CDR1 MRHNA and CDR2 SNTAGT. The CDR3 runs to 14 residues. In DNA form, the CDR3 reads TGTCCACCAAGAAAACAGTTTAGCAATCAGCCCCAGCATTTT. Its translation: CPPRKQFSNQPQHF.

The CDR3 is CASKAGVGRNQPQHF. DNA of the CDR3: TGTGCCAGTAAAGCCGGGGTCGGTCGCAATCAGCCCCAGCATTTT. V gene TRBV19 combines with J gene TRBJ1-5; D remains unclear. V lost 7 bases and J 2 bases, leaving 15 bases between the germline ends. Germline loops: CDR1 LNHDA, CDR2 SQIVND (reference sequence). The length of the CDR3 is 15 residues.

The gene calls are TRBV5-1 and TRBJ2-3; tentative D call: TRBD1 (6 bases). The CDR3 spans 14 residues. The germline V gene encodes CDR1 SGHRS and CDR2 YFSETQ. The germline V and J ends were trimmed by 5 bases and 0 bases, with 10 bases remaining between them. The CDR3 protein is CASRQQGSTDTQYF. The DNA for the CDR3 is TGCGCCAGCAGACAACAGGGTAGCACAGATACGCAGTATTTT. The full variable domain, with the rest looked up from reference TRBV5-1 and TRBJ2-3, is KAGVTQTPRYLIKTRGQQVTLSCSPISGHRSVSWYQQTPGQGLQFLFEYFSETQRNKGNFPGRFSGRQFSNSRSEMNVSTLELGDSALYLCASRQQGSTDTQYFGPGTRLTVL.

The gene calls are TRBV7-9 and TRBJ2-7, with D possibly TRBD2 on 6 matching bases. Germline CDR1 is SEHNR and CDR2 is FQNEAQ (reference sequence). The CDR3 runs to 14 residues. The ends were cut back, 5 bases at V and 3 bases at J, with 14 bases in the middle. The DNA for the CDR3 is TGTGCCAGCAGCGGGGGACTTTTATTCTACGAGCAGTACTTC. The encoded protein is CASSGGLLFYEQYF.

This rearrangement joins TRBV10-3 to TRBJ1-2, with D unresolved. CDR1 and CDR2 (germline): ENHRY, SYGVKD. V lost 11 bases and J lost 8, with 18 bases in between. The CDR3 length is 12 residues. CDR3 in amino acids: CAVASAGEGYTF. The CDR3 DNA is TGTGCCGTCGCCAGCGCGGGAGAGGGCTACACCTTC.

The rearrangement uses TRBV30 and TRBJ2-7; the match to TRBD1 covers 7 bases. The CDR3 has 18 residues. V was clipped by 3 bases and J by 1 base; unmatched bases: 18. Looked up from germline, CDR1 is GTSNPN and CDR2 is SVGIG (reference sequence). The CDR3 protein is CAWRPRHPGTALSYEQYF. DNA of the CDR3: TGTGCCTGGAGACCAAGGCACCCGGGGACAGCCCTTTCCTACGAGCAGTACTTC.

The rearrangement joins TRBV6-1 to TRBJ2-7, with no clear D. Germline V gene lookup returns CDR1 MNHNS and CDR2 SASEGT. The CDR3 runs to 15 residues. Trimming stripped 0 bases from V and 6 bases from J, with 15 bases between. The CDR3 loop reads CASSEAHPLGLEQYF. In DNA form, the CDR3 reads TGTGCCAGCAGTGAAGCGCATCCGCTCGGGCTCGAGCAGTACTTC.

CDR3 region: CASSQDRRLAGSASTDTQYF. As DNA, the CDR3 is TGTGCCAGCAGCCAAGATCGGCGACTAGCGGGCAGTGCTAGCACAGATACGCAGTATTTT. The rearrangement links TRBV4-2 to TRBJ2-3, with TRBD2 matching over 10 bases. V lost 0 bases, J lost 0 bases, and 12 bases stayed unmatched. The germline V gene has CDR1 LGHNA and CDR2 YNFKEQ. This CDR3 contains 20 residues.

CDR3 loop: CASSFAGQGSYEQYF. DNA for the CDR3: TGTGCCAGCAGTTTTGCCGGGCAGGGCTCCTACGAGCAGTACTTC. The V and J genes are TRBV28 and TRBJ2-7; maybe TRBD1 (5 bases). CDR1 is MDHEN and CDR2 is SYDVKM in the germline V gene. This CDR3 is 15 amino acids long. Trimming shortened V by 3 bases and J by 0 bases, and 12 bases separated the two germline ends. The whole variable domain, remainder taken from reference TRBV28 and TRBJ2-7, is DVKVTQSSRYLVKRTGEKVFLECVQDMDHENMFWYRQDPGLGLRLIYFSYDVKMKEKGDIPEGYSVSREKKERFSLILESASTNQTSMYLCASSFAGQGSYEQYFGPGTRLTVT.

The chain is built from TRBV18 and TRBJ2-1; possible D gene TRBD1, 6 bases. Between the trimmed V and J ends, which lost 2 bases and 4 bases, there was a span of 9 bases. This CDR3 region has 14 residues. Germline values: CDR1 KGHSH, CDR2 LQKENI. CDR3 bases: TGTGCCAGCTCACCAACCGACAGGTACAATGAGCAGTTCTTC. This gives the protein CASSPTDRYNEQFF.

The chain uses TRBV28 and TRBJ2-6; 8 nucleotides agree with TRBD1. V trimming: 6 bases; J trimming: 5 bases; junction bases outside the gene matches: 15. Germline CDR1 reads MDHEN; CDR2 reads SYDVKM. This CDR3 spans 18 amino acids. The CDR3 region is CASSLGGRGLVRANVLTF. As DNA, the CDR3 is TGTGCCAGCAGCTTAGGAGGCAGGGGGCTCGTTAGGGCCAACGTCCTGACTTTC. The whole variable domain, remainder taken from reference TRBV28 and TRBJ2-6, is DVKVTQSSRYLVKRTGEKVFLECVQDMDHENMFWYRQDPGLGLRLIYFSYDVKMKEKGDIPEGYSVSREKKERFSLILESASTNQTSMYLCASSLGGRGLVRANVLTFGAGSRLTVL.

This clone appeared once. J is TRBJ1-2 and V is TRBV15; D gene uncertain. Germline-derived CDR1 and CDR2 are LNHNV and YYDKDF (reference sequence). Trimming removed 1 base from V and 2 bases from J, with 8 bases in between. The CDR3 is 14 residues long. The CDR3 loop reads CATSRGQRNYGYTF. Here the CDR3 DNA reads TGTGCCACCAGCAGAGGCCAGAGAAACTATGGCTACACCTTC.

The CDR3 DNA follows: TGCGCCAGCAGCGCATCTAGCGGGACCTCCTACGAGCAGTACTTC. It encodes CASSASSGTSYEQYF. The chain uses TRBV5-1 and TRBJ2-5; 9 nucleotides match TRBD2. The J call may be wrong; the DNA end is better matched by TRBJ2-7. The CDR3 length is 15 residues. In germline, CDR1 is SGHRS, CDR2 YFSETQ.

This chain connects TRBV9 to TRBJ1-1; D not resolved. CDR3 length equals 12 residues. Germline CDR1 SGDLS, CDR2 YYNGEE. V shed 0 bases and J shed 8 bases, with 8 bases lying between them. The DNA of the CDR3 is TGTGCCAGCAGCGTAGCTGGCGGGGAAGCTTTCTTT. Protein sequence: CASSVAGGEAFF.

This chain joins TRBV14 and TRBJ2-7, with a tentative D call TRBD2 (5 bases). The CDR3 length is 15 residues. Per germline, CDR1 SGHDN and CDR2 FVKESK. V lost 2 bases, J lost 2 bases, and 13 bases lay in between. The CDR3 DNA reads TGTGCCAGCAGCCAATTCGCTAGCCGAACCTACGAGCAGTACTTC. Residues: CASSQFASRTYEQYF.

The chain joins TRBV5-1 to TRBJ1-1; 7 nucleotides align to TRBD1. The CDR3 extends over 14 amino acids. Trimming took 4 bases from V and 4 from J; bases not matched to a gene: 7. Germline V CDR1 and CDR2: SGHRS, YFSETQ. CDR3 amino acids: CASSQTGIGTEAFF. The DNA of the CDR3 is TGCGCCAGCAGCCAGACAGGGATCGGCACTGAAGCTTTCTTT.

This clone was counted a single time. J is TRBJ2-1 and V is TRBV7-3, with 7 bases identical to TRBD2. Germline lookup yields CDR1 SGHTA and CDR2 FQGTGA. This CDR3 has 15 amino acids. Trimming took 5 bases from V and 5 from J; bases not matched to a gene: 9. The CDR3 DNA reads TGTGCCAGCAGCCTCCCCGGAGCGGGGAACAATGAGCAGTTCTTC. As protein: CASSLPGAGNNEQFF.

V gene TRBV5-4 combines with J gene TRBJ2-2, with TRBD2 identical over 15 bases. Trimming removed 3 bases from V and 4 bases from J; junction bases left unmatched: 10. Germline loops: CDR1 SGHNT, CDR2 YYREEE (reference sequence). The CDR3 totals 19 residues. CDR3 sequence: CASSSRTSGRARGTGELFF. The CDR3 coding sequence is TGTGCCAGCAGCTCCCGGACTAGCGGGAGGGCCCGGGGCACCGGGGAGCTGTTTTTT.

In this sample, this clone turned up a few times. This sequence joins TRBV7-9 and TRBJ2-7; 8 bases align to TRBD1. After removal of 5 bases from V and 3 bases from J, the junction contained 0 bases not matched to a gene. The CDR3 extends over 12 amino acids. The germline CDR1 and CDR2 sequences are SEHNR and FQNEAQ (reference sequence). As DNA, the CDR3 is TGTGCCAGCAGCGGGACAGGCTACGAGCAGTACTTC. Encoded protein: CASSGTGYEQYF.

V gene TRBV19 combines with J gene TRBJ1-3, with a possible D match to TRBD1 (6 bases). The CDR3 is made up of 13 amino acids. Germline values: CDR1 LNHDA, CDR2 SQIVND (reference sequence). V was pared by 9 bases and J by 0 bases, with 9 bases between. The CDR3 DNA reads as TGTGCCAGCACAGGGATCTCTGGAAACACCATATATTTT. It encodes CASTGISGNTIYF. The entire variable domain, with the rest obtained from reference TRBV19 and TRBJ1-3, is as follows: DGGITQSPKYLFRKEGQNVTLSCEQNLNHDAMYWYRQDPGQGLRLIYYSQIVNDFQKGDIAEGYSVSREKKESFPLTVTSAQKNPTAFYLCASTGISGNTIYFGEGSWLTVV.

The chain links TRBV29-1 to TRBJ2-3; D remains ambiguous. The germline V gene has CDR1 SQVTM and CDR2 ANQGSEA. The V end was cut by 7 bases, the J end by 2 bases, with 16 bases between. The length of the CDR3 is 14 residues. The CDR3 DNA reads TGCAGCGCCGCCGGCCAATTCCTCACAGATACGCAGTATTTT. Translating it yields CSAAGQFLTDTQYF.

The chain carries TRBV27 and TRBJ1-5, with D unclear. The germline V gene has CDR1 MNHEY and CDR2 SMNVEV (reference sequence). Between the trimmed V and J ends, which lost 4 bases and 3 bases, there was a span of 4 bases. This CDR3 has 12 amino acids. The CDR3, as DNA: TGTGCCAGCAGTTCAATCAATCAGCCCCAGCATTTT. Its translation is CASSSINQPQHF.